Shown below are 13 T cell receptor beta chains from a single sample sequenced in a study of Ad26.COV2.S vaccination and SARS-CoV-2 variants. The table came from immunoSEQ multiplex PCR; TCRdb's copy has only in-frame clones and leaves some out. The repertoire holds 360,000 or so clones, with roughly 87% as singletons. The treatment: around 19 received Ad26.COV2.S at low or high dose, single or two shots; 5 received placebo; per-sample allocation not given. Vaccine and placebo recipients were sampled on day 63 after the first injection. Sequences were derived from peripheral blood, sampled in a trial of Ad26.COV2.S vaccine versus placebo. All receptors derive from a person between 18 and 60 years old who received the Ad26.COV2.S COVID-19 vaccine or a placebo.

In this sample, this clone turned up once. CDR3 coding DNA: TGTGCCAGCAGTGAAGCGCTTCAGGGGGCGAATGGCTACACCTTC. Translation: CASSEALQGANGYTF. The chain couples TRBV2 to TRBJ1-2, with 8 bases aligning to TRBD1. J was trimmed by 6 bases and V by 0 bases; bases with no gene match: 6. Germline lookup yields CDR1 SNHLY and CDR2 FYNNEI. The CDR3 totals 15 residues.

The rearrangement joins TRBV7-3 to TRBJ2-3, with 12 bases fitting TRBD2. Germline-derived CDR1 and CDR2 are SGHTA and FQGTGA. The CDR3 is made up of 15 amino acids. The trim removed 5 bases at V and 5 bases at J, leaving 5 bases unmatched. This CDR3 reads CASSLLAGGIDTQYF. The CDR3 DNA sequence: TGTGCCAGCAGCCTACTAGCGGGGGGCATAGATACGCAGTATTTT.

V and J are TRBV6-2 or TRBV6-3 and TRBJ1-2, with unresolved D. The V end lost 6 bases, the J end lost 2 bases, and 22 bases lay between the germline ends. This CDR3 comprises 17 residues. Germline lookup yields CDR1 MNHEY and CDR2 SVGEGT. The CDR3 sequence: CASSRPPEAGENYGYTF. The CDR3 bases are TGTGCCAGCAGCCGCCCCCCCGAGGCCGGGGAGAACTATGGCTACACCTTC.

V gene TRBV19 combines with J gene TRBJ1-6, with a tentative D call TRBD1 (6 bases). This CDR3 is 18 amino acids long. V was shortened by 6 bases and J by 1 base, with 19 bases between the two germline ends. CDR1 LNHDA and CDR2 SQIVND come from the germline V gene (reference sequence). CDR3 in DNA: TGTGCCAGTAGCCTGGAAAACCACAGGGTGTCCTATAATTCACCCCTCCACTTT. Amino acids: CASSLENHRVSYNSPLHF.

Here the CDR3 reads CASSTEVDEQFF. DNA of the CDR3: TGTGCCAGTAGTACCGAGGTCGATGAGCAGTTCTTC. V usage is TRBV19 and J usage is TRBJ2-1; D remains unclear. Germline values: CDR1 LNHDA, CDR2 SQIVND (reference sequence). The CDR3 consists of 12 residues. Deletions cut 4 bases from V and 8 bases from J, with 9 bases between.

J is TRBJ1-1 and V is TRBV3-1 (or the pseudogene TRBV3-2); a weak D match, TRBD1 (5 bases). V was clipped by 6 bases and J by 7 bases, with 9 bases between them. In germline, CDR1 is LGHDT, CDR2 YNNKEL (reference sequence). This CDR3 is 11 amino acids long. This chain's CDR3 is CASRGTYEAFF. The CDR3 DNA sequence: TGTGCCAGCAGGGGGACGTATGAAGCTTTCTTT.

The chain carries TRBV19 and TRBJ2-4; D call uncertain. V shed 3 bases and J shed 0 bases, with 15 bases lying between them. The CDR3 covers 17 residues. Germline V lookup: CDR1 LNHDA, CDR2 SQIVND (reference sequence). The CDR3, as DNA: TGTGCCAGTAGTATGCCGGTAGAAACTCTAGCCAAAAACATTCAGTACTTC. Amino acids: CASSMPVETLAKNIQYF. The variable domain in full, with the rest retrieved from reference TRBV19 and TRBJ2-4, is DGGITQSPKYLFRKEGQNVTLSCEQNLNHDAMYWYRQDPGQGLRLIYYSQIVNDFQKGDIAEGYSVSREKKESFPLTVTSAQKNPTAFYLCASSMPVETLAKNIQYFGAGTRLSVL.

The rearrangement uses TRBV7-8 and TRBJ2-7; 8 nucleotides agree with TRBD1. Germline trimming cut 4 bases from V and 6 bases from J; bases unmatched to any gene: 14. Germline V gives CDR1 SGHVS, CDR2 FQNEAQ. The CDR3 runs 16 residues. The CDR3 is CASSSQPQGARAEQYF. Here the CDR3 DNA reads TGTGCCAGCAGCTCTCAACCGCAGGGGGCGAGGGCCGAGCAGTACTTC.

This clone was seen just once. The genes are TRBV30 and TRBJ1-1; maybe TRBD1 (6 bases). Germline V lookup: CDR1 GTSNPN, CDR2 SVGIG (reference sequence). V was pared by 5 bases and J by 7 bases, with 23 bases between. The CDR3 is 15 residues long. CDR3 amino acids: CAWLPRDTPPHEAFF. CDR3 DNA sequence: TGTGCCTGGCTTCCACGGGACACTCCTCCTCATGAAGCTTTCTTT.

The rearrangement links TRBV19 to TRBJ2-2; unclear D gene. The CDR3 totals 13 residues. The V gene's germline CDR1 is LNHDA and CDR2 SQIVND (reference sequence). Trimming left V 4 bases short and J 7 bases short, with 10 bases between. DNA of the CDR3: TGTGCCAGTAGTAAGGCAGGTAACGGGGAGCTGTTTTTT. Translated: CASSKAGNGELFF.

The chain has TRBV28 and TRBJ1-5; D is perhaps TRBD1 (5 bases). The CDR3 has 15 residues. In germline, CDR1 is MDHEN, CDR2 SYDVKM. The V end lost 4 bases, the J end lost 3 bases, and 13 bases lay between the germline ends. The CDR3 DNA reads as TGTGCCAGCAGTTGGGAGGGGCACTTCAATCAGCCCCAGCATTTT. The encoded protein is CASSWEGHFNQPQHF.

The genes are TRBV14 and TRBJ2-5; possible D gene TRBD2, 6 bases. The CDR3 is 14 residues long. Between the trimmed V and J ends, which lost 7 bases and 3 bases, there was a span of 15 bases. Germline lookup yields CDR1 SGHDN and CDR2 FVKESK. CDR3 loop: CASTPGTGEETQYF. CDR3 sequence (DNA): TGTGCCAGCACACCGGGGACGGGGGAAGAGACCCAGTACTTC.

The rearrangement links TRBV19 to TRBJ2-3; weak D call: TRBD2 (5 bases). V was pared by 3 bases and J by 0 bases, with 13 bases between. This CDR3 contains 16 residues. Germline CDR1 and CDR2: LNHDA and SQIVND (reference sequence). The CDR3 DNA sequence: TGTGCCAGTAGTATTCCTGCAGAGGGAAGCACAGATACGCAGTATTTT. Translating gives CASSIPAEGSTDTQYF.